These 15 T cell receptor beta chains were sequenced from one sample in a study of shared clonotypes between healthy human individuals. Sequencing used immunoSEQ multiplex PCR; TCRdb keeps in-frame clones, though not all of them. The table includes under 2,000,000 clones, 85% to 95% detected once. Naive CD8 isolation took CD45RO-negative cells positively selected for CCR7 and excluded terminally differentiated effector memory CD45RA+ cells. Sequencing input: naive CD8+ T cells sorted from blood. The source of these receptors is a man younger than 35 in good health.

This sequence joins TRBV7-9 and TRBJ2-2, with D possibly being TRBD2 (5 bases). V lost 6 bases, J lost 6 bases, and 14 bases lay in between. Germline assignment: CDR1 SEHNR and CDR2 FQNEAQ (reference sequence). This CDR3 comprises 14 residues. CDR3 amino acids: CASRTPWGAGELFF. The CDR3 DNA follows: TGTGCCAGCAGAACCCCTTGGGGAGCCGGGGAGCTGTTTTTT.

The V gene is TRBV9, the J gene TRBJ2-1; 10 bases align to TRBD1. Unmatched junction bases numbered 3, after V lost 3 bases and J lost 6 bases. The CDR3 runs 14 residues. CDR1 is SGDLS and CDR2 is YYNGEE in the germline V gene. Here the CDR3 DNA reads TGTGCCAGCAGCGCCCGGACAGGGGGCAATGAGCAGTTCTTC. Translating it yields CASSARTGGNEQFF.

This chain uses TRBV9 with TRBJ2-4; TRBD2 is a possible D gene (5 bases). The CDR3 runs to 14 residues. Trimming removed 2 bases at V and 5 bases at J, with 11 bases between. CDR1 is SGDLS, CDR2 YYNGEE, per germline. The CDR3 DNA is TGTGCCAGCAGCGTCGGCGGGTGGGAAAACATTCAGTACTTC. Protein product: CASSVGGWENIQYF.

To note about this clone: Other nucleotide sequences in the sample specify the same CDR3. The chain recombines TRBV27 with TRBJ2-7; 10 nucleotides line up with TRBD2. The CDR3 runs 14 residues. J lost 4 bases, V lost 6 bases, and 6 bases had no gene match. The germline V gene has CDR1 MNHEY and CDR2 SMNVEV (reference sequence). The DNA for the CDR3 is TGTGCCAGCAGGATAGCGGGAGGTACGTACGAGCAGTACTTC. Translation gives CASRIAGGTYEQYF.

Comment on this clone: Other nucleotide sequences in the sample specify the same CDR3. The genes are TRBV5-6 and TRBJ2-7; 9 nucleotides align to TRBD1. The CDR3 runs to 14 residues. The J segment lost 0 bases and the V segment lost 3 bases, leaving 1 base of the junction unmatched. From germline, CDR1 is SGHDT and CDR2 YYEEEE. The CDR3 coding sequence is TGTGCCAGCAGCTGGGGACAGGGCTCCTACGAGCAGTACTTC. This sequence encodes CASSWGQGSYEQYF.

V and J are TRBV9 and TRBJ1-2; the match to TRBD1 covers 10 bases. CDR1 is SGDLS and CDR2 is YYNGEE in the germline V gene. The CDR3 is 15 residues long. The V segment lost 0 bases and the J segment 4 bases; nucleotides outside the gene matches: 3. CDR3 sequence reads: CASSVVGQGTYGYTF. The CDR3, as DNA: TGTGCCAGCAGCGTAGTGGGACAGGGGACCTATGGCTACACCTTC.

This chain joins TRBV9 and TRBJ2-3; no firm D call. V lost 1 base and J 3 bases, leaving 12 bases between the germline ends. Germline V gene data show CDR1 as SGDLS and CDR2 as YYNGEE. The CDR3 runs to 15 residues. The DNA of the CDR3 is TGTGCCAGCAGCGTAACGGCCTCCGGGACAGATACGCAGTATTTT. This translates into CASSVTASGTDTQYF.

This chain connects TRBV28 to TRBJ2-6, with D maybe TRBD2 (5 bases). The CDR3 extends over 17 amino acids. Trimming cost V 4 bases and J 0 bases, with 13 bases left between them. CDR1 and CDR2 from the germline V gene are MDHEN and SYDVKM. The CDR3 reads CASSSGRSDSGANVLTF. The CDR3 DNA reads TGTGCCAGCAGTTCGGGAAGGAGTGACTCTGGGGCCAACGTCCTGACTTTC.

This clone was observed a few times. At the DNA level, this CDR3 is encoded by other sequences in the same sample as well. The chain joins TRBV6-5 to TRBJ2-5; 8 bases line up with TRBD1. CDR3 length equals 13 residues. Losses at the gene ends were 2 bases for V and 4 bases for J; bases not matched to a gene: 0. Germline loops: CDR1 MNHEY, CDR2 SVGAGI. CDR3 nucleotide sequence: TGTGCCAGCAGTTACGACAGGGGAGAGACCCAGTACTTC. Protein: CASSYDRGETQYF.

The V gene is TRBV27, the J gene TRBJ2-5, with D unresolved. CDR1 and CDR2 (germline): MNHEY, SMNVEV (reference sequence). This CDR3 contains 13 residues. The ends were cut back, 6 bases at V and 1 base at J, with 9 bases in the middle. The CDR3 loop reads CASSGFPQETQYF. CDR3 nucleotide sequence: TGTGCCAGCAGCGGGTTCCCCCAAGAGACCCAGTACTTC.

As regards this clone: The sample holds other DNA sequences that translate to the same CDR3. The chain is built from TRBV19 and TRBJ1-1, with D hard to call. The CDR3 extends over 14 amino acids. Germline V gene data show CDR1 as LNHDA and CDR2 as SQIVND (reference sequence). The V end lost 0 bases, the J end lost 1 base, and 6 bases lay between the germline ends. CDR3: CASSIDLGNTEAFF. The CDR3 DNA sequence: TGTGCCAGTAGTATAGATCTGGGGAACACTGAAGCTTTCTTT.

The gene calls are TRBV9 and TRBJ2-1; D is undetermined. Germline CDR1 SGDLS, CDR2 YYNGEE. The CDR3 totals 14 residues. V lost 0 bases and J lost 4, with 8 bases in between. The CDR3 protein is CASSVESGYNEQFF. As DNA, the CDR3 is TGTGCCAGCAGCGTAGAATCCGGATACAATGAGCAGTTCTTC.

The gene calls are TRBV5-6 and TRBJ1-1; D not resolved. The ends were cut back, 1 base at V and 5 bases at J, with 9 bases in the middle. This CDR3 has 13 amino acids. Germline V lookup: CDR1 SGHDT, CDR2 YYEEEE. In nucleotides, the CDR3 is TGTGCCAGCAGCTTGAGCCTGGGGACTGAAGCTTTCTTT. Translated: CASSLSLGTEAFF.

The J gene is TRBJ1-4, the V gene TRBV29-1, with D uncertain. Germline assignment: CDR1 SQVTM and CDR2 ANQGSEA. The CDR3 extends over 11 amino acids. The ends were cut back, 7 bases at V and 8 bases at J, with 11 bases in the middle. The CDR3 loop reads CSGLVGEKLFF. The CDR3 bases are TGCAGCGGTCTCGTCGGAGAAAAACTGTTTTTT.

V and J are TRBV9 and TRBJ2-2, with D possibly being TRBD1 (6 bases). CDR1 is SGDLS, CDR2 YYNGEE, per germline. The CDR3 spans 15 residues. Deletions cut 4 bases from V and 3 bases from J, with 13 bases between. The CDR3 sequence is CASSYLAGDTGELFF. The DNA for the CDR3 is TGTGCCAGCAGCTACCTTGCAGGGGACACCGGGGAGCTGTTTTTT.